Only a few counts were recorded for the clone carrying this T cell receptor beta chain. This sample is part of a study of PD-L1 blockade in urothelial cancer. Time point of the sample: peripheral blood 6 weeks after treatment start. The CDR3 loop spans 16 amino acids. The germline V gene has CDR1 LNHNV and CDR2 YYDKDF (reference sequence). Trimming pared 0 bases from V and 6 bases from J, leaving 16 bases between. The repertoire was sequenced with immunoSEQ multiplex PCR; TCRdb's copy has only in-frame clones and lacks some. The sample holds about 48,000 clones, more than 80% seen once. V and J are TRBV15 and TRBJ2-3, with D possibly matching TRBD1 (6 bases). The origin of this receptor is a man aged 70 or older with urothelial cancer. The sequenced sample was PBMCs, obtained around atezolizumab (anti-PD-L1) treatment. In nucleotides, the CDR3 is TGTGCCACCAGCAGAGAGTCCCCGGGACACGGGGATACGCAGTATTTT. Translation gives CATSRESPGHGDTQYF.